A selection of T cell receptor beta chains follows, all from one sample in a study of blood T cell repertoires in COVID-19. Method: immunoSEQ multiplex PCR; TCRdb's copy keeps in-frame clones and lacks some. Of about 170,000 clones listed, roughly 83% are singletons. Material: peripheral blood. The receptors were gathered from a woman aged 55-69 years with acute or convalescent COVID-19. Both conserved end residues are part of each CDR3. The D gene is left open where the match is weak.

J: TRBJ1-5
V: TRBV9
D: NA
CDR3: CASSTGSTNQPQHF

J: TRBJ2-5
V: TRBV30
D: TRBD2
CDR3: CAWSVGGGGAGETQYF

J: TRBJ2-2
V: TRBV7-6
D: TRBD2
CDR3: CASSLWTEWASVLAGKNGELFF

J: TRBJ1-1
V: TRBV5-6
D: NA
CDR3: CASSLLRGGAEAFF

J: TRBJ1-4
V: TRBV18
D: NA
CDR3: CASFGDMESDGLFF

J: TRBJ1-1
V: TRBV11-2
D: NA
CDR3: CASSLVSSEAFF

J: TRBJ1-1
V: TRBV7-9
D: NA
CDR3: CASSFSTGTEAFF

J: TRBJ2-7
V: TRBV6-6
D: TRBD1
CDR3: CASTGRTGAYEQYF

J: TRBJ2-7
V: TRBV6-2/TRBV6-3
D: TRBD1
CDR3: CASSPRQGSNYEQYF

J: TRBJ1-1
V: TRBV27
D: TRBD1
CDR3: CASRIIGGENTEAFF

J: TRBJ1-2
V: TRBV28
D: NA
CDR3: CASSLHHRGGMSGYTF

J: TRBJ2-1
V: TRBV7-3
D: TRBD1
CDR3: CASSLMGQGAYNEQFF

J: TRBJ2-7
V: TRBV28
D: TRBD1
CDR3: CASRPPGQGFYEQYF

J: TRBJ2-3
V: TRBV12-3/TRBV12-4
D: NA
CDR3: CASRVALADTQYF

J: TRBJ2-7
V: TRBV7-7
D: NA
CDR3: CASSLEEGSYEQYF

J: TRBJ2-6
V: TRBV30
D: TRBD1
CDR3: CAWSAGQQAGANVLTF

J: TRBJ2-4
V: TRBV28
D: TRBD2
CDR3: CASSLQAGVYIQYF

J: TRBJ1-1
V: TRBV6-5
D: TRBD1
CDR3: CASISSGQGHSAFF

J: TRBJ2-3
V: TRBV18
D: NA
CDR3: CASSPRGPDTQYF

J: TRBJ2-1
V: TRBV27
D: NA
CDR3: CASSWRGQEFF

J: TRBJ1-1
V: TRBV12-1
D: NA
CDR3: CASSFTGERNTEAFF

J: TRBJ2-3
V: TRBV14
D: TRBD2
CDR3: CASSHERGASTDTQYF